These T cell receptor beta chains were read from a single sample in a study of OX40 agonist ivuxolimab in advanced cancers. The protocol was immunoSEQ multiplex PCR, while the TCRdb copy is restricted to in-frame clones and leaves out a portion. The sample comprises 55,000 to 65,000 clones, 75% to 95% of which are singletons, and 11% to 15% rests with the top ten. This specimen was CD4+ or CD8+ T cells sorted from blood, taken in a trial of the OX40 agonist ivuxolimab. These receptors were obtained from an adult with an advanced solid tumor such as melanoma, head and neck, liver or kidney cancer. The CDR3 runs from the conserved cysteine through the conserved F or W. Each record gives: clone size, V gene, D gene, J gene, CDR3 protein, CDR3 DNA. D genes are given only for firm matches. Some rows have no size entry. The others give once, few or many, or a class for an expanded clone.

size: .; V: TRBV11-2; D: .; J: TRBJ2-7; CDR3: CASSPTLARSSYEQYF; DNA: TGTGCCAGCAGCCCAACCCTAGCGAGAAGCTCCTACGAGCAGTACTTC
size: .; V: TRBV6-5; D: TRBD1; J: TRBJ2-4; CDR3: CASSYARTGTQNIQYF; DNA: TGTGCCAGCAGTTACGCTAGGACAGGGACCCAAAACATTCAGTACTTC
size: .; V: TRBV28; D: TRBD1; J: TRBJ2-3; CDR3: CASSVWDSRTDTQYF; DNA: TGTGCCAGCAGTGTTTGGGACAGTCGCACAGATACGCAGTATTTT
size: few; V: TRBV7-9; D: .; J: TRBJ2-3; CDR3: CASSRMVDTQYF; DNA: TGTGCCAGCAGTCGAATGGTGGATACGCAGTATTTT
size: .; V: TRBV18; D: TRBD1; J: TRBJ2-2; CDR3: CASSLNRGDLTGELFF; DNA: TGTGCCAGCTCATTAAACAGGGGCGACTTGACCGGGGAGCTGTTTTTT
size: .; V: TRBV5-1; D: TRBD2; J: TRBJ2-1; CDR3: CASSWSGRPGNEQFF; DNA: TGCGCCAGCAGCTGGAGCGGGAGGCCTGGCAATGAGCAGTTCTTC
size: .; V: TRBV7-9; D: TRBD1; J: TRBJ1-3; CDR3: CASSLRQGEGNTIYF; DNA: TGTGCCAGCAGCTTAAGACAGGGAGAAGGAAACACCATATATTTT
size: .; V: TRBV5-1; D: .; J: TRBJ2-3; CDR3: CASSSQGRDTQYF; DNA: TGCGCCAGCAGCTCACAGGGAAGAGATACGCAGTATTTT
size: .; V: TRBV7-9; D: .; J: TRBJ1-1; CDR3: CASSLALGREAFF; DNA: TGTGCCAGCAGCTTAGCCCTCGGACGTGAAGCTTTCTTT
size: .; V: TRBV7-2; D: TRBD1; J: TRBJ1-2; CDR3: CASSLRDRGWRGYTF; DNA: TGTGCCAGCAGCCTACGGGACAGGGGATGGAGGGGCTACACCTTC
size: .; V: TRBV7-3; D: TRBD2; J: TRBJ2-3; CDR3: CASSPTTSGTDTQYF; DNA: TGTGCCAGCAGCCCAACGACTAGCGGCACAGATACGCAGTATTTT
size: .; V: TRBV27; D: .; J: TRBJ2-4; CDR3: CASKRIAKNIQYF; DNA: TGTGCCAGCAAGAGAATAGCCAAAAACATTCAGTACTTC
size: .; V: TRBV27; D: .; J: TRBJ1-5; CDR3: CASSFDGLGNQPQHF; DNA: TGTGCCAGCAGTTTCGACGGGCTCGGCAATCAGCCCCAGCATTTT
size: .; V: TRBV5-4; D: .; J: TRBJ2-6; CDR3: CASSFRLGANVLTF; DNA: TGTGCCAGCAGCTTCCGGCTTGGGGCCAACGTCCTGACTTTC
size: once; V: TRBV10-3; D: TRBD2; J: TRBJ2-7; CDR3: CAITGTSGSTNEQYF; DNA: TGTGCCATCACCGGGACTAGCGGGAGTACGAACGAGCAGTACTTC
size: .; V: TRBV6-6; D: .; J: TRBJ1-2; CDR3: CASSPRREADGYTF; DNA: TGTGCCAGCAGTCCCCGTCGGGAGGCTGATGGCTACACCTTC